The rows below give T cell receptor beta chains drawn from one sample of a study of T cells in Graves' hyperthyroidism and ophthalmopathy. TCRdb reprocessed the multiplex PCR reads with MiXCR, giving one entry per CDR3 protein. The sample has approximately 600,000 distinct CDR3 sequences, 15% to 20% seen once. The specimen sequenced was blood. These receptors were collected from a woman in her 30s with Graves' hyperthyroidism. Both conserved end residues are part of each CDR3. D genes are given only for firm matches. Clone size is given for some rows only: seen once, a few or many times, or a class if the clone is expanded.

clone_size	v_call	d_call	j_call	cdr3_nt	cdr3_aa
many	TRBV30	NA	TRBJ1-1	TGTGCCTCCCAAATGAACACTGAAGCTTTCTTT	CASQMNTEAFF
NA	TRBV3-1	TRBD2	TRBJ2-3	TGTGCCAGCAGCCAAGGAGTTAGCGGGAGCGATACGCAGTATTTT	CASSQGVSGSDTQYF
NA	TRBV5-8	NA	TRBJ2-5	TGTGCCAGCAGCTTCGGCAGGGGTACACATCAAGAGACCCAGTACTTC	CASSFGRGTHQETQYF
many	TRBV5-1	TRBD2	TRBJ2-7	TGCGCCAGCAGCTTGGGCGCACTAGCGGGAGTTTACGAGCAGTACTTC	CASSLGALAGVYEQYF
few	TRBV20-1	NA	TRBJ2-5	TGCAGTGCTGCCCCGGGGCTCCAAGAGACCCAGTACTTC	CSAAPGLQETQYF
NA	TRBV12-3/TRBV12-4	NA	TRBJ2-1	TGTGCCAGCAGTTGGGGGATCTCTCGATACAATGAGCAGTTCTTC	CASSWGISRYNEQFF
many	TRBV20-1	TRBD1	TRBJ1-2	TGCAGTGCCTATTGGACAGGGGGCTATGGCTACACCTTC	CSAYWTGGYGYTF
NA	TRBV6-5	NA	TRBJ2-5	TGTGCCAGCAGTTACCAGGGGAACCGACAAGAGACCCAGTACTTC	CASSYQGNRQETQYF
NA	TRBV30	NA	TRBJ1-5	TGTGCCTGGAGTGACAGGTATCAGCCCCAGCATTTT	CAWSDRYQPQHF
many	TRBV28	NA	TRBJ1-1	TGTGCCAGCAGGGACGCGACAATGGGAGCTTTCTTT	CASRDATMGAFF
many	TRBV30	NA	TRBJ2-2	TGTGCCTGGGGGGGGAGCGGCGCCGGGGAGCTGTTTTTT	CAWGGSGAGELFF
many	TRBV6-2/TRBV6-3	TRBD2	TRBJ2-1	TGTGCCAGCAGTTTCAGACCGGGACTAAGTTTCAATGAGCAGTTCTTC	CASSFRPGLSFNEQFF
many	TRBV12-3/TRBV12-4	NA	TRBJ2-1	TGTGCCAGCAGTGCCGGAATCCTGACTAGTGGCCGATACAATGAGCAGTTCTTC	CASSAGILTSGRYNEQFF
many	TRBV6-2/TRBV6-3	NA	TRBJ2-3	TGTGCCAGCAGTCGCCTAATTAGTGAGGACGATACGCAGTATTTT	CASSRLISEDDTQYF
many	TRBV12-3/TRBV12-4	NA	TRBJ1-1	TGTGCCAGCAGTCGGGCCCCTGCCGCTGAAGCTTTCTTT	CASSRAPAAEAFF
many	TRBV7-3	TRBD1	TRBJ2-1	TGTGCCAGCAGCCTCCGGGACAGGGGGTCCTACAATGAGCAGTTCTTC	CASSLRDRGSYNEQFF
NA	TRBV19	TRBD1	TRBJ2-3	TGTGCCAGTAGGGCCAGGGGGCGTAGTGGAGATACGCAGTATTTT	CASRARGRSGDTQYF
NA	TRBV20-1	NA	TRBJ1-1	TGCAGTGCTATTTATTCAGGGAGAGCTTTCTTT	CSAIYSGRAFF
NA	TRBV7-8	TRBD2	TRBJ2-1	TGTGCCGGCAACAGACTAGCGGGAGGGAGCAATGAGCAGTTCTTC	CAGNRLAGGSNEQFF
many	TRBV20-1	TRBD1	TRBJ2-2	TGCAGTGCTAGAGACTTCGACAGGGGGCAGGCCGGGGAGCTGTTTTTT	CSARDFDRGQAGELFF
NA	TRBV4-1	NA	TRBJ2-7	TGCGCCAGCAGCCAAGATAATAACTACGAGCAGTACTTC	CASSQDNNYEQYF
many	TRBV20-1	NA	TRBJ2-7	TGCAGTGCTAGAGAAACGACAGCTTACGAGCAGTACTTC	CSARETTAYEQYF
many	TRBV7-9	NA	TRBJ1-2	TGTGCCAGCAGCCTTCCGTTAGACGGAGCTAACTATGGCTACACCTTC	CASSLPLDGANYGYTF
NA	TRBV14	TRBD1	TRBJ1-1	TGTGCCAGCAGCAGACAGGGGCGTGAAGCTTTCTTT	CASSRQGREAFF
NA	TRBV4-3	TRBD1	TRBJ1-2	TGCGCCAGCAGCCAAGAAAAAGACTACAGGGGAATGGGCTATGGCTACACCTTC	CASSQEKDYRGMGYGYTF
NA	TRBV5-4	TRBD2	TRBJ2-1	TGTGCCAGCAGCACCGGACTAGCGGTTGAGCAGTTCTTC	CASSTGLAVEQFF
NA	TRBV5-6	TRBD1	TRBJ2-2	TGTGCCAGCAGCCCCGGGACAGGGGAGAGTAGGGAGCTGTTTTTT	CASSPGTGESRELFF
many	TRBV11-2	TRBD2	TRBJ2-1	TGTGCCAGCAGCTTAGTTAGCGGGATAACCTACAATGAGCAGTTCTTC	CASSLVSGITYNEQFF
few	TRBV29-1	NA	TRBJ2-2	TGCAGCGTTGAAGATCGGGGACCGAACACCGGGGAGCTGTTTTTT	CSVEDRGPNTGELFF
many	TRBV30	NA	TRBJ1-2	TGTGCCTGGAGGACGGATGGCTACACCTTC	CAWRTDGYTF
many	TRBV28	NA	TRBJ1-5	TGTGCCAGCAGTTTACCGACACAGCGCAATCAGCCCCAGCATTTT	CASSLPTQRNQPQHF
few	TRBV20-1	NA	TRBJ1-2	TGCAGCCCGGGACAAAACTATGGCTACACCTTC	CSPGQNYGYTF
many	TRBV12-3/TRBV12-4	NA	TRBJ1-5	TGTGCCAGCAGGTCGCCGGGGGCACAGCCCCAGCATTTT	CASRSPGAQPQHF
few	TRBV19	TRBD1	TRBJ1-5	TGTGCCAGTACCCTGGACAGGAAGGTTCAGCCCCAGCATTTT	CASTLDRKVQPQHF
NA	TRBV5-5	NA	TRBJ2-7	TGTGCCAGCAGCTTGTATGTCGACGAGCAGTACTTC	CASSLYVDEQYF
many	TRBV7-2	NA	TRBJ2-5	TGTACCAGCAGCTTAGGGGGGGAGACCCAGTACTTC	CTSSLGGETQYF
many	TRBV7-8	TRBD1	TRBJ2-7	TGTGCCAGCAGCATGCTCAGACAGGGTAGCTACGAGCAGTACTTC	CASSMLRQGSYEQYF
many	TRBV6-1	NA	TRBJ1-2	TGTGCCAGCAGTGAAGCGCGGGGGGCGGATGGCTACACCTTC	CASSEARGADGYTF
NA	TRBV12-3/TRBV12-4	TRBD2	TRBJ2-7	TGTGCCAGCAGTCCCAGCGGGAGGGTGGCCTACGAGCAGTACTTC	CASSPSGRVAYEQYF
NA	TRBV28	NA	TRBJ1-4	TGTGCCAGCGGCCCCAGACAGGCAGACACTGAAAAACTGTTTTTT	CASGPRQADTEKLFF
few	TRBV28	TRBD2	TRBJ2-2	TGTGCCAGCAGGGCGGGAGGGCCTGTCGGGGAGCTGTTTTTT	CASRAGGPVGELFF